This T cell receptor beta chain stems from a study of T cells after yellow fever vaccination. A single record per CDR3 protein comes from TCRdb applying MiXCR to the 5' RACE reads. The sample has 200,000 to 300,000 distinct CDR3 sequences, 6% to 8% seen once. This clonotype was seen at least ten times. Its antigen is not known. Whole-study findings and limits: Though weaker, the secondary response peaked faster, on day 5 versus 15.

V was cut by 5 bases and J by 0 bases, with 15 bases left in between. CDR1 DFQATT and CDR2 SNEGSKA come from the germline V gene (reference sequence). This CDR3 region has 15 residues. The sample was CD4+ T cells sorted from PBMCs, taken on the day of the yellow fever booster vaccination. This chain connects TRBV20-1 to TRBJ2-3; possibly TRBD2 for D (6 bases). This TCR was recovered from a man aged 25-40 years who received the YFV17D yellow fever vaccine. CDR3: CSADLREYSTDTQYF. The CDR3 coding sequence is TGCAGTGCTGATCTCCGGGAGTACAGCACAGATACGCAGTATTTT.